This T cell receptor (beta chain) was obtained from a study of PD-L1 blockade in urothelial cancer. Study in general: Patients' atezolizumab regimen, 1,200 mg intravenously every 3 weeks, began around 2014.

Libraries were prepared by immunoSEQ multiplex PCR; TCRdb keeps only in-frame clonotypes and omits some of them. The data hold around 87,000 clones, with 83% observed a single time. Described time point: peripheral blood 6 weeks after treatment start. The V and J ends lost 5 bases and 4 bases respectively, with 6 bases between them. The CDR3 consists of 11 residues. Germline V gene lookup returns CDR1 DFQATT and CDR2 SNEGSKA (reference sequence). The chain recombines TRBV20-1 with TRBJ2-1; the D is unclear. This receptor was obtained from a man in his 70s with urothelial cancer. The sample consisted of PBMCs, taken around atezolizumab (anti-PD-L1) treatment. The CDR3, as DNA: TGCAGTGCTCTGGCATACAATGAGCAGTTCTTC. It encodes CSALAYNEQFF.